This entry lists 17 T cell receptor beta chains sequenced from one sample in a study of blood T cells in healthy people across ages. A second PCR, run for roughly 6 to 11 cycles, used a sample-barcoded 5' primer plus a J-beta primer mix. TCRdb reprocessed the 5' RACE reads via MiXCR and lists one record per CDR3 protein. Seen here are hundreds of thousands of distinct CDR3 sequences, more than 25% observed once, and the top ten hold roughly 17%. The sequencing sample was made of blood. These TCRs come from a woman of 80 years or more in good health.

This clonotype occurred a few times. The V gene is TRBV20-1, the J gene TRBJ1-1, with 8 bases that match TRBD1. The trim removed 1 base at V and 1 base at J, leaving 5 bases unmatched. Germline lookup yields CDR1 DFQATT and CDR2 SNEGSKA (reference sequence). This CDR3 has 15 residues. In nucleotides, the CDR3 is TGCAGTGCTAGAGCCGGACAGGGTGGGAACACTGAAGCTTTCTTT. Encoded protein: CSARAGQGGNTEAFF.

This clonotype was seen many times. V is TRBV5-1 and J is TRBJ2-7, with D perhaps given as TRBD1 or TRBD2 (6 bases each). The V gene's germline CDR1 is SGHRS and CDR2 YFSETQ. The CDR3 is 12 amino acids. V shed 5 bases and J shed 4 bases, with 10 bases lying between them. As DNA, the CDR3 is TGCGCCAGCAGACGCGGGACATACGAGCAGTACTTC. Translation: CASRRGTYEQYF.

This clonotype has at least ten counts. The CDR3 loop reads CASSLSHRDRDYNEQFF. CDR3 DNA: TGTGCCAGCAGCCTCAGCCACCGGGACAGGGATTACAATGAGCAGTTCTTC. The chain combines TRBV7-2 with TRBJ2-1; 9 bases are a match to TRBD1. Per the germline V gene, CDR1 is SGHTA and CDR2 is FQGNSA. Losses at the gene ends were 5 bases for V and 4 bases for J; bases not matched to a gene: 12. CDR3 size: 17 residues.

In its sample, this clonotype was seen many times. The CDR3 nucleotides read TGTGCCAGCAGCCGACGCGGACAGGGGACAGATACGCAGTATTTT. Protein sequence: CASSRRGQGTDTQYF. The genes are TRBV5-8 and TRBJ2-3, with TRBD1 matching 9 bases. Looked up from germline, CDR1 is SGHTS and CDR2 is YDEGEE. This CDR3 contains 15 residues. With 4 bases clipped from V and 3 bases from J, the junction kept 6 bases outside the gene matches. The full variable domain, its missing parts supplied by reference TRBV5-8 and TRBJ2-3, is EAGVTQSPTHLIKTRGQQATLRCSPISGHTSVYWYQQALGLGLQFLLWYDEGEERNRGNFPPRFSGRQFPNYSSELNVNALELEDSALYLCASSRRGQGTDTQYFGPGTRLTVL.

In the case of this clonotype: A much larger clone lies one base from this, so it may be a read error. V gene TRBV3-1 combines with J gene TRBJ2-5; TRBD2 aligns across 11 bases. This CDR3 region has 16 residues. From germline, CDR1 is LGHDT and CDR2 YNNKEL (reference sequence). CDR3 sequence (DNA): TGTGCCAGCAGCCGTCGGACTAGCGGGTTGCAAGAGGCCCAGTACTTC. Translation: CASSRRTSGLQEAQYF.

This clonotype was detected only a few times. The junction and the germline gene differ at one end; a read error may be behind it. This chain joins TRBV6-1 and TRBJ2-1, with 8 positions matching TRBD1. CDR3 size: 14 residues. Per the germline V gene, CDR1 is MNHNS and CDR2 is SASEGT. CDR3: CARSEMTGVNEQFF. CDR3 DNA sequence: TGTGCCCGCAGTGAAATGACAGGGGTGAACGAGCAGTTCTTC.

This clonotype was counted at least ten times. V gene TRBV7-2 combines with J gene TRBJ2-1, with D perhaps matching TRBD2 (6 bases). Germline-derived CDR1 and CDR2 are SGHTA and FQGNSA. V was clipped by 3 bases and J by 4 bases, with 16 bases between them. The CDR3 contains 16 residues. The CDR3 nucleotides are TGTGCCAGCAGCTTGGGTCTGGGGGGAGGATACAATGAGCAGTTCTTC. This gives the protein CASSLGLGGGYNEQFF.

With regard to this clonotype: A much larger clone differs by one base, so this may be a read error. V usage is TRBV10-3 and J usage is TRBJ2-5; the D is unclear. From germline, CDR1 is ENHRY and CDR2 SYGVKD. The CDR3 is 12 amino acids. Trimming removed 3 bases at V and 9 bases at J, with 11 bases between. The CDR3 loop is CAISEYKKAQYF. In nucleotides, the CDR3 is TGTGCCATCAGTGAATATAAGAAGGCCCAGTACTTC.

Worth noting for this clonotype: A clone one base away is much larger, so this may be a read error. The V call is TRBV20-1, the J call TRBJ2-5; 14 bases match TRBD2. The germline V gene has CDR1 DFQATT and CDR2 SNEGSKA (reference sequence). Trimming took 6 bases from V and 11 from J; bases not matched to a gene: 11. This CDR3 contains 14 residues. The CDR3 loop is CSAWTSGGPNEQYF. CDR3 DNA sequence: TGCAGTGCCTGGACTAGCGGGGGGCCCAATGAGCAGTACTTC.

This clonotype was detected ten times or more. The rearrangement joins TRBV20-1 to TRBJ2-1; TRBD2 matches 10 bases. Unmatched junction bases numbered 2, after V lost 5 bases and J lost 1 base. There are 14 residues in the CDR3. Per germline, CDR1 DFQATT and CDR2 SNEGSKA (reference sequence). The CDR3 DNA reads TGCAGTGCTCGTAGCGGGGGGTCCTACAATGAGCAGTTCTTC. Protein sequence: CSARSGGSYNEQFF.

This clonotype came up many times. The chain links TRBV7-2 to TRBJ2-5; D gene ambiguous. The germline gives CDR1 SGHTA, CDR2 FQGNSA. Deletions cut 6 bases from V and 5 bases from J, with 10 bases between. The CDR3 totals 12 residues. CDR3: CASRPPEETQYF. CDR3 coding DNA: TGTGCCAGCAGACCTCCGGAGGAGACCCAGTACTTC.

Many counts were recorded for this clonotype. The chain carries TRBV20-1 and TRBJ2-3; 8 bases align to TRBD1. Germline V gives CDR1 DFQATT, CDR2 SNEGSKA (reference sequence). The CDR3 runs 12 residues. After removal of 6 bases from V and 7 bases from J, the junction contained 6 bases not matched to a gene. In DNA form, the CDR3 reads TGCAGTGCGTCGACAGGGGAAAATACGCAGTATTTT. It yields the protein CSASTGENTQYF.

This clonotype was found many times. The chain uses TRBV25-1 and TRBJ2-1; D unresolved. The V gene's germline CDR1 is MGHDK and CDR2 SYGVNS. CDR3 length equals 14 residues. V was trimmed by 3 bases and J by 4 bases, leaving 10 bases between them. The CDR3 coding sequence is TGTGCCAGCAGTGACGGCGTCATGTACAATGAGCAGTTCTTC. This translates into CASSDGVMYNEQFF.

CDR3 coding DNA: TGTGCCAGCCATTGGGCGGGGGGGCCGGCAGATACGCAGTATTTT. Translating it yields CASHWAGGPADTQYF. The chain uses TRBV25-1 and TRBJ2-3, with 9 nucleotides matching TRBD2. CDR1 and CDR2 (germline): MGHDK, SYGVNS. This CDR3 comprises 15 residues. V was pared by 8 bases and J by 4 bases, with 10 bases of the junction left unmatched.

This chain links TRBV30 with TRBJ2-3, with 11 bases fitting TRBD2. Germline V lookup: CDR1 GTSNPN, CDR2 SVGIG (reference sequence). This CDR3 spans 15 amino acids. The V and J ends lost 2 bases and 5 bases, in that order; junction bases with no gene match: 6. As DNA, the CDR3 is TGTGCCTGGAGTAAACTAGCGGGGGCGGGAGATACGCAGTATTTT. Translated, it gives CAWSKLAGAGDTQYF.

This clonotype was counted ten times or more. CDR3 DNA sequence: TGCGCCAGCAGCCAAGATTGGGGGAGCTCCTACGAGCAGTACTTC. Its translation: CASSQDWGSSYEQYF. The chain is built from TRBV4-3 and TRBJ2-7, with D perhaps TRBD1 or TRBD2 (5 bases each). Germline CDR1 is LGHNA and CDR2 is YSLEER. The V and J ends lost 0 bases and 0 bases respectively, with 9 bases between them. CDR3 length: 15 amino acids.

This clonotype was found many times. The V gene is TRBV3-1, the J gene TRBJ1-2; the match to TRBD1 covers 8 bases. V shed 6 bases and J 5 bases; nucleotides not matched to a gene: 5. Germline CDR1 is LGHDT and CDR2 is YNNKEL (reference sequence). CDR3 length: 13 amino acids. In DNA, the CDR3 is TGTGCCAGCAGTTCGGACAGGGTATATGGCTACACCTTC. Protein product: CASSSDRVYGYTF.